Presented here are 26 T cell receptor beta chains from one specimen sequenced in a study. TCRdb analysed the 5' RACE reads with MiXCR anew, one entry per CDR3 protein. There are 62,000 or so distinct CDR3 sequences in the sample; 20% to 25% occur only once, and 2.5% to 3.5% lies in the top ten. Sequencing used memory CD4+ T cells sorted from a lymph node. Sample subset: memory CD4+ T cells, CD4+CD45RO+CD25-. The receptors stem from a female donor with breast cancer.

This clonotype was counted between two and nine times. This chain joins TRBV20-1 and TRBJ2-7; 9 nucleotides align to TRBD1. Germline V gene lookup returns CDR1 DFQATT and CDR2 SNEGSKA (reference sequence). The length of the CDR3 is 16 residues. V gave up 4 bases and J gave up 0 bases; unmatched junction bases: 10. CDR3 amino acids: CSANRRDREFSYEQYF. CDR3 DNA: TGCAGTGCTAACCGCCGGGACAGGGAATTCTCCTACGAGCAGTACTTC.

This clonotype was detected a few times. The chain recombines TRBV28 with TRBJ2-2; D might be TRBD2 (6 bases). Trimming shortened V by 7 bases and J by 4 bases, and 10 bases separated the two germline ends. Germline loops: CDR1 MDHEN, CDR2 SYDVKM. The CDR3 extends over 13 amino acids. The CDR3 nucleotides read TGTGCCAGCAACCGGGAGCCCACCGGGGAGCTGTTTTTT. Translated: CASNREPTGELFF.

The chain employs TRBV5-1 and TRBJ2-1, with D possibly TRBD2 on 5 matching bases. The CDR3 spans 14 residues. Germline V CDR1 and CDR2: SGHRS, YFSETQ. The V gene lost 1 base and the J gene lost 5 bases, with 10 bases spanning the gap. CDR3 region: CASSLSGADNEQFF. The CDR3, as DNA: TGCGCCAGCAGCTTGAGCGGCGCCGACAATGAGCAGTTCTTC.

In this sample, this clonotype turned up a few times. V and J are TRBV3-1 and TRBJ2-5; 11 bases are shared with TRBD2. Trimming removed 4 bases from V and 5 bases from J; junction bases left unmatched: 6. Germline V lookup: CDR1 LGHDT, CDR2 YNNKEL (reference sequence). The CDR3 spans 15 residues. CDR3 in amino acids: CASSRSSGRRETQYF. Written as DNA, the CDR3 is TGTGCCAGCAGCCGTTCTAGCGGGAGGCGGGAGACCCAGTACTTC.

This clonotype turned up a few times. V is TRBV5-4 and J is TRBJ2-7, with TRBD2 identical over 7 bases. This CDR3 contains 15 residues. Germline lookup yields CDR1 SGHNT and CDR2 YYREEE (reference sequence). Trimming cost V 0 bases and J 5 bases; bases outside gene matches: 8. In DNA, the CDR3 is TGTGCCAGCAGCTTGGTACCTACCGGGGGGAACGAGCAGTACTTC. It yields the protein CASSLVPTGGNEQYF.

The J gene is TRBJ2-2, the V gene TRBV5-4, with a weak D call TRBD2 (5 bases). CDR3 length: 14 residues. V was shortened by 0 bases and J by 9 bases, with 12 bases between the two germline ends. Germline loops: CDR1 SGHNT, CDR2 YYREEE (reference sequence). The CDR3 protein is CASSLETNARELFF. The CDR3 region has the DNA TGTGCCAGCAGCTTGGAGACTAACGCAAGGGAGCTGTTTTTT.

This clonotype occurred many times. The rearrangement joins TRBV4-3 to TRBJ1-5, with D tentatively TRBD1 (6 bases). CDR3 length: 15 residues. The germline V and J ends were trimmed by 0 bases and 6 bases, with 12 bases remaining between them. Germline V gene sequence: CDR1 LGHNA, CDR2 YSLEER. In DNA, the CDR3 is TGCGCCAGCAGCCAAGAGTACAGGGAAAGTCAGCCCCAGCATTTT. Translating gives CASSQEYRESQPQHF.

The chain couples TRBV11-2 to TRBJ1-1, with a possible D match to TRBD1 (6 bases). This CDR3 comprises 15 residues. V gave up 5 bases and J gave up 1 base, with 14 bases separating them. From germline, CDR1 is SGHAT and CDR2 FQNNGV. CDR3 amino acids: CASSLLTGTNTEAFF. CDR3 DNA: TGTGCCAGCAGCCTCCTTACAGGGACGAACACTGAAGCTTTCTTT.

The table lists this clonotype with many counts. V usage is TRBV6-2 or TRBV6-3 and J usage is TRBJ2-7; no clear D gene. Trimming shortened V by 4 bases and J by 0 bases, and 10 bases separated the two germline ends. This CDR3 has 14 amino acids. From germline, CDR1 is MNHEY and CDR2 SVGEGT. The CDR3: CASSSQRSSYEQYF. CDR3 DNA sequence: TGTGCCAGCAGTTCGCAACGGAGCTCCTACGAGCAGTACTTC.

V usage is TRBV5-1 and J usage is TRBJ1-1; TRBD1 agrees at 7 bases. Germline assignment: CDR1 SGHRS and CDR2 YFSETQ. This CDR3 has 16 residues. V gave up 2 bases and J gave up 1 base; unmatched junction bases: 8. The DNA of the CDR3 is TGCGCCAGCAGCTTACGACAACAGGGGACGAACACTGAAGCTTTCTTT. Translated: CASSLRQQGTNTEAFF.

Worth noting for this clonotype: At one of its ends the junction is not consistent with the germline gene, which may arise from a read error. This chain links TRBV7-3 with TRBJ2-1, with 12 bases fitting TRBD2. The V gene's germline CDR1 is SGHTA and CDR2 FQGTGA. This CDR3 region has 18 residues. The CDR3 is CASSLRTSGINSFNEQFF. Written as DNA, the CDR3 is TGTGCCAGCAGCTTACGGACTAGCGGGATCAATTCCTTCAATGAGCAGTTCTTC.

CDR3 coding DNA: TGTGCCAGCAGGGCCCGGAGGGGGAACAATCAGCCCCAGCATTTT. Its protein is CASRARRGNNQPQHF. The chain joins TRBV6-5 to TRBJ1-5, with a weak D call TRBD1 (6 bases). CDR3 length: 15 amino acids. Per the germline V gene, CDR1 is MNHEY and CDR2 is SVGAGI. V shed 6 bases and J shed 3 bases, with 15 bases lying between them.

This clonotype was recorded many times. The chain employs TRBV7-2 and TRBJ2-4; TRBD2 is a possible D gene (7 bases). Germline V CDR1 and CDR2: SGHTA, FQGNSA. With 5 bases removed from V and 6 bases from J, the gap between germline ends came to 14 bases. The CDR3 is 14 residues long. CDR3 in amino acids: CASSLGGGTNIQYF. CDR3 coding DNA: TGTGCCAGCAGCCTGGGAGGGGGGACAAACATTCAGTACTTC. Full variable domain (outside the CDR3, taken from reference TRBV7-2 and TRBJ2-4): GAGVSQSPSNKVTEKGKDVELRCDPISGHTALYWYRQSLGQGLEFLIYFQGNSAPDKSGLPSDRFSAERTGGSVSTLTIQRTQQEDSAVYLCASSLGGGTNIQYFGAGTRLSVL.

For this clonotype: This may come from a read error, since a much larger clone is one base off. CDR3 nucleotide sequence: TGCAGTGTTAAACAGCCCATGAACACTGAAGCTTTCTTT. This sequence encodes CSVKQPMNTEAFF. The chain has TRBV20-1 and TRBJ1-1, with D unresolved. CDR3 length equals 13 residues. The germline V gene encodes CDR1 DFQATT and CDR2 SNEGSKA (reference sequence). The ends were cut back, 7 bases at V and 0 bases at J, with 12 bases in the middle.

The V gene is TRBV2, the J gene TRBJ2-3; 7 nucleotides align to TRBD2. Germline-derived CDR1 and CDR2 are SNHLY and FYNNEI. This CDR3 region has 14 residues. V dropped 7 bases and J dropped 7; count of bases not matched to a gene: 11. In nucleotides, the CDR3 is TGTGCCAGCAAAGCGGGACCCGAAGCAAATACGCAGTATTTT. Amino acid sequence: CASKAGPEANTQYF.

The CDR3 nucleotides read TGCAGCGTGGGGGACAGGCAGTATGGCTACACCTTC. It encodes CSVGDRQYGYTF. The rearrangement links TRBV29-1 to TRBJ1-2; 8 bases fit TRBD1. The CDR3 is 12 residues long. The junction had 5 bases not matched to a gene; V was cut back by 6 bases and J by 5 bases. CDR1 and CDR2 (germline): SQVTM, ANQGSEA.

This chain links TRBV25-1 with TRBJ1-4; D possibly corresponds to TRBD1 (5 bases). The CDR3 length is 15 residues. Trimming cost V 3 bases and J 8 bases, with 16 bases left between them. The germline V gene has CDR1 MGHDK and CDR2 SYGVNS. CDR3 sequence reads: CASSDSGTLREKLFF. As DNA, the CDR3 is TGTGCCAGCAGTGATTCCGGGACCCTCAGGGAAAAACTGTTTTTT.

The rearrangement uses TRBV27 and TRBJ1-5; D not resolved. In germline, CDR1 is MNHEY, CDR2 SMNVEV (reference sequence). The CDR3 runs to 14 residues. The V end lost 8 bases, the J end lost 0 bases, and 11 bases lay between the germline ends. The CDR3 protein is CASRSSYSNQPQHF. The CDR3 coding sequence is TGTGCCAGCCGGAGTTCCTATAGCAATCAGCCCCAGCATTTT.

This clonotype has a handful of counts. The V and J genes are TRBV28 and TRBJ2-5; TRBD2 might be the D (7 bases). Germline CDR1 reads MDHEN; CDR2 reads SYDVKM. V was shortened by 6 bases and J by 3 bases, with 11 bases between the two germline ends. The length of the CDR3 is 13 residues. The CDR3 DNA sequence: TGTGCCAGCAGCAAGGGGGGGAAAGAGACCCAGTACTTC. It codes for CASSKGGKETQYF.

The chain carries TRBV7-8 and TRBJ1-6; the D is unclear. CDR3 size: 13 residues. Germline V gene data show CDR1 as SGHVS and CDR2 as FQNEAQ. V was shortened by 0 bases and J by 8 bases, with 5 bases between the two germline ends. DNA of the CDR3: TGTGCCAGCAGCTTAGCGTCGGATTCACCCCTCCACTTT. It codes for CASSLASDSPLHF. Complete variable domain (other parts from reference TRBV7-8 and TRBJ1-6): GAGVSQSPRYKVAKRGQDVALRCDPISGHVSLFWYQQALGQGPEFLTYFQNEAQLDKSGLPSDRFFAERPEGSVSTLKIQRTQQEDSAVYLCASSLASDSPLHFGNGTRLTVT.

This clonotype was detected ten times or more. The V and J genes are TRBV5-1 and TRBJ2-7; tentative D call: TRBD1 (5 bases). Trimming cost V 4 bases and J 2 bases, with 13 bases left between them. This CDR3 is built from 14 residues. Germline-derived CDR1 and CDR2 are SGHRS and YFSETQ. The CDR3 sequence: CASSQGQTAYEQYF. For the CDR3, the DNA is TGCGCCAGCAGCCAGGGTCAAACTGCCTACGAGCAGTACTTC. Filled out from reference TRBV5-1 and TRBJ2-7, the complete variable domain reads KAGVTQTPRYLIKTRGQQVTLSCSPISGHRSVSWYQQTPGQGLQFLFEYFSETQRNKGNFPGRFSGRQFSNSRSEMNVSTLELGDSALYLCASSQGQTAYEQYFGPGTRLTVT.

Comment on this clonotype: One end of the junction varies from germline; a read error may be responsible. The CDR3 sequence: CASSRRQGSDGGLFF. In nucleotides, the CDR3 is TGCGCCAGCAGCCGGAGACAGGGCTCGGACGGGGGGCTGTTTTTT. The chain joins TRBV5-1 to TRBJ2-2; possible D gene TRBD1, 7 bases. This CDR3 has 15 residues. Germline V CDR1 and CDR2: SGHRS, YFSETQ.

The CDR3 loop is CSVESSGNTEAFF. The CDR3 DNA sequence: TGCAGCGTTGAGAGCTCAGGGAACACTGAAGCTTTCTTT. The chain links TRBV29-1 to TRBJ1-1, with D unclear. The CDR3 has 13 amino acids. Trimming left V 3 bases short and J 1 base short, with 9 bases between. Germline V gives CDR1 SQVTM, CDR2 ANQGSEA.

J is TRBJ1-1 and V is TRBV5-1; TRBD1 might be the D (5 bases). Between the trimmed V and J ends, which lost 0 bases and 4 bases, there was a span of 13 bases. This CDR3 has 15 amino acids. The germline CDR1 and CDR2 sequences are SGHRS and YFSETQ. In nucleotides, the CDR3 is TGCGCCAGCAGCTTGGCTGGGGGAGTCGTCACTGAAGCTTTCTTT. Amino acid sequence: CASSLAGGVVTEAFF.

This clonotype was detected only a few times. The V and J genes are TRBV19 and TRBJ2-1; 11 bases match TRBD2. From germline, CDR1 is LNHDA and CDR2 SQIVND (reference sequence). This CDR3 comprises 14 residues. Trimming cost V 7 bases and J 5 bases; bases outside gene matches: 4. CDR3 protein: CASKGTSGHNEQFF. The CDR3 bases are TGTGCCAGTAAGGGGACTAGCGGCCACAATGAGCAGTTCTTC.

This clonotype was detected many times. This chain connects TRBV27 to TRBJ2-3; 8 positions match TRBD2. The germline V gene has CDR1 MNHEY and CDR2 SMNVEV (reference sequence). V lost 5 bases, J lost 6 bases, and 13 bases stayed unmatched. This CDR3 is built from 16 residues. The CDR3 sequence is CASSRDSGIKADTQYF. CDR3 sequence (DNA): TGTGCCAGCAGTCGGGATAGCGGGATAAAAGCGGATACGCAGTATTTT.